This paragraph covers one T cell receptor (beta chain) sequence. The data are from a study of blood T cell repertoires in COVID-19. Study overall: The United States, Italy and Spain supplied acute and convalescent COVID-19 samples. Sources were T cells, B-cell-depleted T cells, or PBMCs; the material itself was cDNA or gDNA.

CDR1 and CDR2 (germline): SEHNR, FQNEAQ (reference sequence). V dropped 5 bases and J dropped 4; count of bases not matched to a gene: 7. This CDR3 region has 15 residues. How the authors handled the data: How many nucleated cells were present was estimated from reference gene primer amplification. Some clones are missing from TCRdb's copy, which holds only in-frame ones; the method was immunoSEQ multiplex PCR. V, J and clone size are taken as reported in that table, and D and trimming were inferred from the DNA itself. The data contain approximately 210,000 clones, 75% to 90% of them seen just once; the ten biggest clones take up about 4.8%.

Sequencing was performed on peripheral blood. This TCR came from a woman in her thirties or forties with acute or convalescent COVID-19. The chain carries TRBV7-9 and TRBJ2-5; 10 nucleotides agree with TRBD1. The DNA for the CDR3 is TGTGCCAGCAGCGAGGACAGGGGGTACAGAGAGACCCAGTACTTC. It codes for CASSEDRGYRETQYF. Drawing the rest from reference TRBV7-9 and TRBJ2-5, the complete variable domain is DTGVSQNPRHKITKRGQNVTFRCDPISEHNRLYWYRQTLGQGPEFLTYFQNEAQLEKSRLLSDRFSAERPKGSFSTLEIQRTEQGDSAMYLCASSEDRGYRETQYFGPGTRLLVL.